This TCR beta chain was found in a study of T-cell reconstitution after alpha-beta-depleted transplantation in children. Unique molecular identifiers were incorporated during preparation of the TCRbeta library. A single record per CDR3 protein comes from TCRdb applying MiXCR to the PCR reads. The sample includes 380,000 or so distinct CDR3 sequences, about an eighth of them seen just once. Germline V gene sequence: CDR1 SEHNR, CDR2 FQNEAQ (reference sequence). The V segment lost 3 bases and the J segment 1 base; nucleotides outside the gene matches: 8. The CDR3 spans 17 residues. The V call is TRBV7-9, the J call TRBJ2-5, with TRBD1 matching over 10 bases. The sequencing here drew on PBMCs, taken from the stem cell graft. The receptor was derived from a human donor who donated a stem cell graft to a child with Fanconi anemia. In nucleotides, the CDR3 is TGTGCCAGCAGCTTGCCCCGGGACAGGGGATCCCAAGAGACCCAGTACTTC. This gives the protein CASSLPRDRGSQETQYF.